This T cell receptor (beta chain) was recorded in a study of PD-L1 blockade in urothelial cancer. The CDR3 consists of 14 residues. V was shortened by 0 bases and J by 3 bases, with 9 bases between the two germline ends. Germline V gene sequence: CDR1 SGHNT, CDR2 YYREEE (reference sequence). The data were produced by immunoSEQ multiplex PCR, yet TCRdb's version contains in-frame clones alone and is incomplete. The sample lists roughly 28,000 clones; roughly 80% were seen once. Time point denoted: peripheral blood 6 weeks after treatment start. J is TRBJ1-1 and V is TRBV5-4, with D perhaps matching TRBD1 (5 bases). Material: PBMCs, obtained around atezolizumab (anti-PD-L1) treatment. The sequence derives from a man in his sixties or seventies with urothelial cancer. The DNA for the CDR3 is TGTGCCAGCAGCTTGGGGACGGGGGACACTGAAGCTTTCTTT. As protein: CASSLGTGDTEAFF.